The 3 T cell receptor beta chains in this list originate from one sample, sequenced in a study of blood T cell repertoires in COVID-19. Sequenced by immunoSEQ multiplex PCR; TCRdb stores in-frame clones only, minus some. The sample carries a few hundred thousand clones, around nine tenths recorded once. The sample comprised PBMCs or T cells enriched from blood (not recorded which). The receptors stem from a young woman who had recovered from COVID-19.

This chain links TRBV19 with TRBJ1-5; no reliable D call. The germline CDR1 and CDR2 sequences are LNHDA and SQIVND (reference sequence). The V end was cut by 6 bases, the J end by 1 base, with 7 bases between. The CDR3 contains 13 residues. The CDR3 region is CASSPGSNQPQHF. The CDR3 DNA is TGTGCCAGTAGCCCGGGGAGCAATCAGCCCCAGCATTTT.

The chain combines TRBV9 with TRBJ1-6; D remains ambiguous. Trimming stripped 4 bases from V and 7 bases from J, with 9 bases between. The CDR3 length is 13 residues. Germline values: CDR1 SGDLS, CDR2 YYNGEE. The CDR3 region is CASSPSGNSPLHF. CDR3 bases: TGTGCCAGCAGCCCCTCCGGGAATTCACCCCTCCACTTT.

This sequence joins TRBV5-1 and TRBJ2-3; TRBD2 matches 7 bases. V lost 4 bases, J lost 6 bases, and 8 bases stayed unmatched. The CDR3 is made up of 14 amino acids. Germline CDR1 SGHRS, CDR2 YFSETQ. The CDR3 DNA follows: TGCGCCAGCAGCCCGGGGGGTGGTATCGATACGCAGTATTTT. This encodes CASSPGGGIDTQYF.